Shown below are 29 T cell receptor beta chains from a single sample sequenced in a study of human T cells and chemical hapten exposure. Stated time point: pre-sensitization, week 0. The treatment denotes: therapeutic diphenylcyclopropenone sensitization with weekly scalp DPC. Each CDR3 protein gets one entry after TCRdb re-called the RACE reads with MiXCR. The sample lists some 330,000 distinct CDR3 sequences, around 5.5% seen once, with under 9.5% in the top ten. This material consisted of whole blood, taken in connection with sensitization to the hapten diphenylcyclopropenone (DPC). These receptor sequences come from a woman aged 18-30 years with alopecia areata. Some clones in this sample may be carry-over from other donors' samples.

The chain combines TRBV3-1 with TRBJ2-5; no reliable D call. The germline V gene has CDR1 LGHDT and CDR2 YNNKEL (reference sequence). Trimming cost V 5 bases and J 4 bases, with 17 bases left between them. This CDR3 comprises 15 residues. The CDR3 region has the DNA TGTGCCAGCAGCTCCTCAAGCAACCTAAGAGAGACCCAGTACTTC. It yields the protein CASSSSSNLRETQYF.

The chain combines TRBV6-5 with TRBJ1-5; unclear D gene. With 5 bases removed from V and 1 base from J, the gap between germline ends came to 9 bases. The CDR3 is 14 residues long. Germline V gene sequence: CDR1 MNHEY, CDR2 SVGAGI. Written as DNA, the CDR3 is TGTGCCAGCAGTCGGACTGAAAGCAATCAGCCCCAGCATTTT. It is translated as CASSRTESNQPQHF.

This clonotype was counted ten times or more. This chain joins TRBV20-1 and TRBJ1-1; possibly TRBD1 for D (6 bases). V dropped 5 bases and J dropped 5 bases, with 21 bases sitting between them. Per germline, CDR1 DFQATT and CDR2 SNEGSKA (reference sequence). The CDR3 runs to 15 residues. Here the CDR3 reads CSAGGGATGGTEAFF. CDR3 bases: TGCAGTGCTGGCGGGGGGGCGACTGGAGGGACTGAAGCTTTCTTT.

The chain is built from TRBV18 and TRBJ2-5; no firm D call. The germline V and J ends were trimmed by 2 bases and 5 bases, with 9 bases remaining between them. Germline CDR1 KGHSH, CDR2 LQKENI. This CDR3 region has 13 residues. The DNA of the CDR3 is TGTGCCAGCTCACCAGGGTCCCGCGAGACCCAGTACTTC. Protein sequence: CASSPGSRETQYF.

Ten or more counts support this clonotype. The chain uses TRBV5-8 and TRBJ1-6; D is ambiguous. CDR3 length equals 14 residues. Trimming left V 0 bases short and J 10 bases short, with 11 bases between. Looked up from germline, CDR1 is SGHTS and CDR2 is YDEGEE. The CDR3 region has the DNA TGTGCCAGCAGCTTGGGCGGGCTGAGGTCACCCCTCCACTTT. It is translated as CASSLGGLRSPLHF.

The rearrangement uses TRBV28 and TRBJ2-7; D gene uncertain. The CDR3 contains 11 residues. The germline V and J ends were trimmed by 6 bases and 8 bases, with 11 bases remaining between them. The germline V gene encodes CDR1 MDHEN and CDR2 SYDVKM. The CDR3 DNA reads as TGTGCCAGCAGGGCAGCCAGGAAGCAGTACTTC. Translation: CASRAARKQYF.

This sequence joins TRBV7-2 and TRBJ1-6, with 7 bases that match TRBD1. The V gene's germline CDR1 is SGHTA and CDR2 FQGNSA. Trimming cost V 5 bases and J 17 bases; bases outside gene matches: 6. The CDR3 is made up of 11 amino acids. CDR3 amino acids: CASSPTDRIHF. Here the CDR3 DNA reads TGTGCCAGCAGCCCCACGGACAGGATCCACTTT.

V usage is TRBV6-2 or TRBV6-3 and J usage is TRBJ1-4; D ambiguous. The V and J ends lost 2 bases and 0 bases respectively, with 10 bases between them. Per germline, CDR1 MNHEY and CDR2 SVGEGT. This CDR3 is 16 amino acids long. CDR3 DNA: TGTGCCAGCAGTTACGACCGGACTTCAACTAATGAAAAACTGTTTTTT. It translates to CASSYDRTSTNEKLFF.

The CDR3 protein is CASGQGALYNEQFF. The DNA for the CDR3 is TGTGCCAGCGGGCAGGGGGCCCTGTACAATGAGCAGTTCTTC. This chain links TRBV11-2 with TRBJ2-1; 8 bases agree with TRBD1. The germline V gene encodes CDR1 SGHAT and CDR2 FQNNGV. This CDR3 is built from 14 residues. Trimming at V came to 8 bases and at J to 4 bases, leaving 7 bases not matched to a gene.

This clonotype was detected many times. The chain recombines TRBV12-3 or TRBV12-4 with TRBJ2-3; TRBD2 matches at 8 bases. V trimming: 5 bases; J trimming: 5 bases; junction bases outside the gene matches: 3. The CDR3 sequence is 13 residues long. The CDR3 region is CASSKAGGDTQYF. In nucleotides, the CDR3 is TGTGCCAGCAGTAAGGCGGGGGGAGATACGCAGTATTTT.

In its sample, this clonotype was seen a few times. The rearrangement joins TRBV11-2 to TRBJ1-4; TRBD1 agrees at 7 bases. Per germline, CDR1 SGHAT and CDR2 FQNNGV. The V and J ends lost 3 bases and 4 bases, in that order; junction bases with no gene match: 5. This CDR3 comprises 15 residues. The CDR3 DNA reads as TGTGCCAGCAGCTTTACCGGGACAGATAATGAAAAACTGTTTTTT. It encodes CASSFTGTDNEKLFF.

This clonotype was picked up a small number of times. This chain connects TRBV25-1 to TRBJ2-5, with D perhaps TRBD2 (6 bases). The germline CDR1 and CDR2 sequences are MGHDK and SYGVNS. This CDR3 comprises 14 residues. V shed 3 bases and J shed 3 bases, with 11 bases lying between them. CDR3 sequence (DNA): TGTGCCAGCAGTGACCTGAGGGAGGAAGAGACCCAGTACTTC. Translated: CASSDLREEETQYF.

This clonotype was counted ten times or more. This sequence joins TRBV18 and TRBJ2-1; 12 bases match TRBD2. V was pared by 5 bases and J by 4 bases, with 3 bases of the junction left unmatched. CDR1 and CDR2 (germline): KGHSH, LQKENI. The CDR3 consists of 15 residues. The CDR3 region is CASSWTSGAYNEQFF. The CDR3 coding sequence is TGTGCCAGCTCATGGACTAGCGGGGCTTACAATGAGCAGTTCTTC.

A few counts support this clonotype. The chain links TRBV29-1 to TRBJ1-2, with D unclear. V was trimmed by 4 bases and J by 6 bases, leaving 12 bases between them. Germline-derived CDR1 and CDR2 are SQVTM and ANQGSEA. The CDR3 consists of 12 residues. The CDR3 nucleotides are TGCAGCGTTGCCCCCAGGTCGAATGGCTACACCTTC. This codes for CSVAPRSNGYTF.

This clonotype was seen repeatedly, ten times or more. V and J are TRBV19 and TRBJ1-5, with a possible D match to TRBD1 (5 bases). CDR1 and CDR2 (germline): LNHDA, SQIVND (reference sequence). The CDR3 totals 16 residues. V gave up 6 bases and J gave up 4 bases, with 19 bases separating them. CDR3: CASSGTGTHRNQPQHF. The CDR3 bases are TGTGCCAGTAGCGGTACCGGGACCCACCGGAATCAGCCCCAGCATTTT.

The chain has TRBV3-1 and TRBJ2-2, with D possibly TRBD2 on 5 matching bases. V lost 0 bases and J lost 10, with 12 bases in between. Germline CDR1 and CDR2: LGHDT and YNNKEL (reference sequence). The CDR3 consists of 14 residues. The CDR3 region has the DNA TGTGCCAGCAGCCAAGATCTGGAGGTGGAGGAGCTGTTTTTT. Its protein is CASSQDLEVEELFF.

The chain is built from TRBV4-3 and TRBJ1-5, with D uncertain. Germline V gene data show CDR1 as LGHNA and CDR2 as YSLEER. The V end was cut by 3 bases, the J end by 3 bases, with 9 bases between. CDR3 length equals 14 residues. The CDR3 loop reads CASSQGRLNQPQHF. CDR3 coding DNA: TGCGCCAGCAGCCAGGGTAGACTCAATCAGCCCCAGCATTTT.

At least ten counts were recorded for this clonotype. The V gene is TRBV7-9, the J gene TRBJ1-1; 7 nucleotides match TRBD1. The junction had 9 bases not matched to a gene; V was cut back by 4 bases and J by 7 bases. The CDR3 totals 14 residues. Germline CDR1 is SEHNR and CDR2 is FQNEAQ (reference sequence). This CDR3 is CASSSISWDSEAFF. The CDR3 nucleotides read TGTGCCAGCAGCTCCATTTCATGGGACAGTGAAGCTTTCTTT.

This clonotype has at least ten counts. V and J are TRBV2 and TRBJ2-7; D uncertain. The CDR3 contains 11 residues. Trimming removed 6 bases from V and 3 bases from J, with 6 bases in between. CDR1 is SNHLY and CDR2 is FYNNEI in the germline V gene. CDR3 DNA sequence: TGTGCCAGCAGAAGGTTCTACGAGCAGTACTTC. This codes for CASRRFYEQYF.

This clonotype was seen only a few times. The V call is TRBV29-1, the J call TRBJ2-1; D might be TRBD2 (7 bases). Germline V gene lookup returns CDR1 SQVTM and CDR2 ANQGSEA. The CDR3 is made up of 15 amino acids. The V and J ends lost 0 bases and 7 bases respectively, with 16 bases between them. CDR3 sequence: CSVEEGRGGPNEQFF. The DNA for the CDR3 is TGCAGCGTTGAAGAGGGAAGGGGGGGCCCGAATGAGCAGTTCTTC.

This clonotype came up many times. This rearrangement joins TRBV9 to TRBJ2-1; 9 bases are a match to TRBD1. J lost 5 bases, V lost 2 bases, and 5 bases had no gene match. Germline values: CDR1 SGDLS, CDR2 YYNGEE. The CDR3 loop spans 15 amino acids. In DNA, the CDR3 is TGTGCCAGCAGCGTTCGGACAGGGGCCCACAATGAGCAGTTCTTC. Its protein product is CASSVRTGAHNEQFF.

This clonotype turned up a few times. CDR3 in amino acids: CASSPGILDPYEQYF. The CDR3 DNA sequence: TGTGCCAGTAGTCCGGGGATACTAGACCCCTACGAGCAGTACTTC. This rearrangement joins TRBV19 to TRBJ2-7, with D maybe TRBD2 (5 bases). The CDR3 is made up of 15 amino acids. CDR1 is LNHDA, CDR2 SQIVND, per germline (reference sequence). The V end was cut by 5 bases, the J end by 2 bases, with 16 bases between.

This clonotype has more than one count but fewer than ten. This chain uses TRBV13 with TRBJ2-3, with TRBD1 matching 10 bases. With 3 bases clipped from V and 6 bases from J, the junction kept 9 bases outside the gene matches. CDR3 length: 16 residues. Germline V gene sequence: CDR1 PRHDT, CDR2 FYEKMQ (reference sequence). CDR3 residues: CASSLGTGARFDTQYF. CDR3 nucleotide sequence: TGTGCCAGCAGCTTGGGGACAGGGGCGAGATTCGATACGCAGTATTTT.

Concerning this clonotype itself: Given a much more abundant clone one base away, this may be a read error. This chain links TRBV13 with TRBJ1-2; 8 nucleotides match TRBD1. From germline, CDR1 is PRHDT and CDR2 FYEKMQ (reference sequence). There are 13 residues in the CDR3. CDR3 bases: TGTACCAGCAGCTGGCAGGGACAGGATGGCTACACCTTC. It codes for CTSSWQGQDGYTF.

This clonotype was found many times. The rearrangement links TRBV12-3 or TRBV12-4 to TRBJ2-5; 12 nucleotides line up with TRBD2. CDR3 size: 16 residues. V lost 3 bases to trimming and J lost 1 base; unmatched junction nucleotides: 3. CDR3 DNA sequence: TGTGCCAGCAGTTTTCGACTAGCGGGGGCCCAAGAGACCCAGTACTTC. This sequence encodes CASSFRLAGAQETQYF.

This clonotype showed up many times. This chain uses TRBV6-5 with TRBJ2-3; the match to TRBD2 covers 10 bases. Germline-derived CDR1 and CDR2 are MNHEY and SVGAGI. The CDR3 covers 13 residues. V trimming: 0 bases; J trimming: 11 bases; junction bases outside the gene matches: 2. In nucleotides, the CDR3 is TGTGCCAGCAGTTACTCTGTAGCGGGGGGGCAGTATTTT. It specifies CASSYSVAGGQYF.

The chain couples TRBV29-1 to TRBJ2-3; a possible D gene is TRBD2 (6 bases). V was shortened by 4 bases and J by 5 bases, with 16 bases between the two germline ends. CDR3 length: 14 residues. CDR1 and CDR2 (germline): SQVTM, ANQGSEA. The CDR3 DNA reads TGCAGCGTTGTAGGAGGGTTTCGGGTAGATACGCAGTATTTT. Its protein is CSVVGGFRVDTQYF.

This clonotype was seen more than once but under ten times. V is TRBV7-9 and J is TRBJ2-1; TRBD1 is a possible D gene (6 bases). There are 14 residues in the CDR3. Germline-derived CDR1 and CDR2 are SEHNR and FQNEAQ (reference sequence). Trimming pared 4 bases from V and 7 bases from J, leaving 14 bases between. The CDR3 DNA reads TGTGCCAGCAGCTCTCCCCGGACAGAGAATGAGCAGTTCTTC. Translating gives CASSSPRTENEQFF.

This clonotype has only a few counts. The rearrangement joins TRBV7-3 to TRBJ2-3; D is ambiguous. V lost 5 bases and J 3 bases, leaving 12 bases between the germline ends. CDR3 length: 14 amino acids. The germline V gene encodes CDR1 SGHTA and CDR2 FQGTGA. The CDR3 region is CASSRATITDTQYF. CDR3 in DNA: TGTGCCAGCAGCCGAGCTACGATAACAGATACGCAGTATTTT.